Listed here are 25 T cell receptor beta chains from one sample, sequenced in a study of blood T cell repertoires in COVID-19. Sequenced by immunoSEQ multiplex PCR; TCRdb stores in-frame clones only, minus some. The profile covers roughly 200,000 clones, with approximately 83% appearing a single time and roughly 1.3% taken by the ten largest. Input material: peripheral blood. The receptors stem from a young woman with COVID-19, enrolled during active disease.

V is TRBV4-1 and J is TRBJ1-6, with D possibly matching TRBD1 (6 bases). V was clipped by 4 bases and J by 7 bases, with 8 bases between them. CDR1 is MGHRA, CDR2 YSYEKL, per germline. This CDR3 contains 13 residues. This chain's CDR3 is CASSRDRNSPLHF. As DNA, the CDR3 is TGCGCCAGCAGCCGAGACAGGAATTCACCCCTCCACTTT.

The sample holds one count of this clone. The chain joins TRBV6-2 or TRBV6-3 to TRBJ2-2; 10 bases fit TRBD2. The CDR3 runs to 18 residues. Losses at the gene ends were 6 bases for V and 0 bases for J; bases not matched to a gene: 10. The germline V gene encodes CDR1 MNHEY and CDR2 SVGEGT. This chain's CDR3 is CASSSPGTSAPNTGELFF. The CDR3 nucleotides read TGTGCCAGCAGCAGTCCCGGGACTAGCGCTCCGAACACCGGGGAGCTGTTTTTT.

The chain combines TRBV12-3 or TRBV12-4 with TRBJ2-5; TRBD1 is a possible D gene (5 bases). V gave up 6 bases and J gave up 2 bases, with 10 bases separating them. The CDR3 totals 13 residues. CDR3 nucleotide sequence: TGTGCCAGCAGAAGACAGATTCAAGAGACCCAGTACTTC. Amino acid sequence: CASRRQIQETQYF.

The rearrangement joins TRBV7-2 to TRBJ1-1; possibly TRBD1 for D (5 bases). This CDR3 region has 14 residues. Germline assignment: CDR1 SGHTA and CDR2 FQGNSA. Trimming left V 3 bases short and J 2 bases short, with 10 bases between. CDR3 sequence reads: CASSFAGVNTEAFF. As DNA, the CDR3 is TGTGCCAGCAGCTTCGCGGGGGTAAACACTGAAGCTTTCTTT.

The V and J genes are TRBV19 and TRBJ1-5; D is unclear. Looked up from germline, CDR1 is LNHDA and CDR2 is SQIVND (reference sequence). The length of the CDR3 is 13 residues. The ends were cut back, 3 bases at V and 5 bases at J, with 8 bases in the middle. CDR3 nucleotides: TGTGCCAGTAGTATTCAGCGGGATCAGCCCCAGCATTTT. Its protein is CASSIQRDQPQHF.

This chain connects TRBV5-1 to TRBJ1-2, with unresolved D. The germline V gene encodes CDR1 SGHRS and CDR2 YFSETQ. The CDR3 runs 13 residues. The V gene lost 3 bases and the J gene lost 7 bases, with 13 bases spanning the gap. Here the CDR3 reads CASSSPPGVGYTF. In DNA, the CDR3 is TGCGCCAGCAGCTCCCCCCCAGGCGTTGGCTACACCTTC.

Note on this clone: A much larger clone differs by one base, so this may be a read error. This sample includes further DNA sequences coding for the same CDR3. V and J are TRBV7-3 and TRBJ1-1, with a tentative D call TRBD1 (5 bases). The V end was cut by 4 bases, the J end by 2 bases, with 8 bases between. The CDR3 is 13 residues long. Germline lookup yields CDR1 SGHTA and CDR2 FQGTGA. CDR3 in amino acids: CASSSDRNTEAFF. CDR3 nucleotide sequence: TGTGCCAGCAGCTCCGACAGAAACACTGAAGCTTTCTTT.

The gene calls are TRBV29-1 and TRBJ1-1; D uncertain. From germline, CDR1 is SQVTM and CDR2 ANQGSEA. With 2 bases removed from V and 6 bases from J, the gap between germline ends came to 10 bases. The CDR3 is 12 amino acids. The CDR3 DNA sequence: TGCAGCGTTGAAAGTTGGAGGGCTGAAGCTTTCTTT. This sequence encodes CSVESWRAEAFF. Drawing the rest from reference TRBV29-1 and TRBJ1-1, the complete variable domain is SAVISQKPSRDICQRGTSLTIQCQVDSQVTMMFWYRQQPGQSLTLIATANQGSEATYESGFVIDKFPISRPNLTFSTLTVSNMSPEDSSIYLCSVESWRAEAFFGQGTRLTVV.

The V call is TRBV7-2, the J call TRBJ1-6; D may be TRBD1 (5 bases). The V gene lost 5 bases and the J gene lost 13 bases, with 15 bases spanning the gap. Germline CDR1 reads SGHTA; CDR2 reads FQGNSA. The CDR3 length is 13 residues. The CDR3 nucleotides are TGTGCCAGCAGCGAGTCCATGGGACTCCCCCTCCACTTT. Translating gives CASSESMGLPLHF.

This clone was observed once. V gene TRBV2 combines with J gene TRBJ2-3; D not resolved. CDR1 and CDR2 from the germline V gene are SNHLY and FYNNEI. The V gene lost 1 base and the J gene lost 2 bases, with 4 bases spanning the gap. This CDR3 has 13 amino acids. The CDR3 is CASSEGYTDTQYF. CDR3 nucleotides: TGTGCCAGCAGTGAAGGCTACACAGATACGCAGTATTTT.

The chain uses TRBV27 and TRBJ2-1; D may be TRBD1 (6 bases). The CDR3 consists of 15 residues. Trimming shortened V by 6 bases and J by 0 bases, and 12 bases separated the two germline ends. The germline V gene has CDR1 MNHEY and CDR2 SMNVEV (reference sequence). The CDR3 protein is CASSDDRFSYNEQFF. The CDR3 DNA reads TGTGCCAGCAGCGACGACAGGTTCTCCTACAATGAGCAGTTCTTC.

The rearrangement joins TRBV6-2 or TRBV6-3 to TRBJ2-1; 13 nucleotides align to TRBD2. There are 17 residues in the CDR3. Germline V gene lookup returns CDR1 MNHEY and CDR2 SVGEGT. V was pared by 5 bases and J by 7 bases, with 11 bases of the junction left unmatched. CDR3 nucleotide sequence: TGTGCCAGCAGTAGGACTAGCGGGAGCCCTACAGGGAATGAGCAGTTCTTC. This encodes CASSRTSGSPTGNEQFF.

The rearrangement joins TRBV9 to TRBJ1-2; the D gene is possibly TRBD1 (5 bases). Deletions cut 4 bases from V and 4 bases from J, with 20 bases between. Germline V gene data show CDR1 as SGDLS and CDR2 as YYNGEE. The CDR3 runs 16 residues. CDR3 nucleotides: TGTGCCAGCAGCCCTACCCGGCAGGGATCGATCTATGGCTACACCTTC. It codes for CASSPTRQGSIYGYTF. The complete variable domain, with remaining parts taken from reference TRBV9 and TRBJ1-2, reads DSGVTQTPKHLITATGQRVTLRCSPRSGDLSVYWYQQSLDQGLQFLIQYYNGEERAKGNILERFSAQQFPDLHSELNLSSLELGDSALYFCASSPTRQGSIYGYTFGSGTRLTVV.

The CDR3 loop reads CAWNKGQQKASTNEKLFF. The CDR3, as DNA: TGTGCCTGGAATAAAGGACAACAAAAAGCCTCTACTAATGAAAAACTGTTTTTT. The V gene is TRBV30, the J gene TRBJ1-4; a weak D match, TRBD1 (5 bases). CDR3 length: 18 residues. CDR1 and CDR2 from the germline V gene are GTSNPN and SVGIG (reference sequence). The V end was cut by 4 bases, the J end by 2 bases, with 23 bases between.

The V call is TRBV3-1 (or the pseudogene TRBV3-2), the J call TRBJ2-7, with 15 bases lining up with TRBD2. The CDR3 spans 20 residues. Trimming at V came to 5 bases and at J to 1 base, leaving 15 bases not matched to a gene. CDR1 LGHDT and CDR2 YNNKEL come from the germline V gene (reference sequence). CDR3 sequence: CASSNKRTSGRVRGSYEQYF. The CDR3 DNA sequence: TGTGCCAGCAGCAACAAAAGGACTAGCGGGAGGGTAAGGGGGTCCTACGAGCAGTACTTC.

The V gene is TRBV29-1, the J gene TRBJ2-3, with 9 bases aligning to TRBD2. V lost 0 bases to trimming and J lost 4 bases; unmatched junction nucleotides: 5. Germline values: CDR1 SQVTM, CDR2 ANQGSEA. The CDR3 runs to 15 residues. CDR3 protein: CSVEEFSGSPDTQYF. For the CDR3, the DNA is TGCAGCGTTGAAGAGTTTAGCGGGAGTCCAGATACGCAGTATTTT.

This chain connects TRBV9 to TRBJ2-7; D gene uncertain. From germline, CDR1 is SGDLS and CDR2 YYNGEE. The CDR3 length is 14 residues. With 1 base removed from V and 2 bases from J, the gap between germline ends came to 10 bases. The CDR3 nucleotides are TGTGCCAGCAGCGTAAATACAGAAACCTACGAGCAGTACTTC. Protein product: CASSVNTETYEQYF.

This chain uses TRBV13 with TRBJ2-7, with D maybe TRBD1 (6 bases). V was cut by 5 bases and J by 2 bases, with 10 bases left in between. The CDR3 has 13 residues. Germline assignment: CDR1 PRHDT and CDR2 FYEKMQ (reference sequence). Here the CDR3 DNA reads TGTGCCAGCAGCCCACAGGGAACCTACGAGCAGTACTTC. This translates into CASSPQGTYEQYF.

The rearrangement uses TRBV19 and TRBJ2-1; TRBD2 matches at 10 bases. Germline V gene sequence: CDR1 LNHDA, CDR2 SQIVND (reference sequence). Losses at the gene ends were 5 bases for V and 3 bases for J; bases not matched to a gene: 7. This CDR3 has 16 amino acids. CDR3 residues: CASSYRGLAIYNEQFF. The CDR3, as DNA: TGTGCCAGTAGTTATAGGGGACTAGCGATCTACAATGAGCAGTTCTTC.

The V gene is TRBV5-1, the J gene TRBJ2-2; D is ambiguous. CDR3 length: 17 amino acids. Germline CDR1 is SGHRS and CDR2 is YFSETQ. The V end lost 0 bases, the J end lost 4 bases, and 16 bases lay between the germline ends. This CDR3 reads CASSLDVQVESTGELFF. DNA for the CDR3: TGCGCCAGCAGCTTGGATGTTCAGGTTGAAAGCACCGGGGAGCTGTTTTTT.

This clone was detected once. The gene calls are TRBV2 and TRBJ1-2; a possible D gene is TRBD1 (5 bases). This CDR3 is 13 amino acids long. Germline V gives CDR1 SNHLY, CDR2 FYNNEI. The ends were cut back, 2 bases at V and 4 bases at J, with 8 bases in the middle. CDR3 in amino acids: CASSEKGPYGYTF. The CDR3 coding sequence is TGTGCCAGCAGTGAAAAGGGGCCCTATGGCTACACCTTC.

This clone was observed once. The chain employs TRBV30 and TRBJ1-1, with 9 bases aligning to TRBD1. The germline CDR1 and CDR2 sequences are GTSNPN and SVGIG (reference sequence). After removal of 4 bases from V and 4 bases from J, the junction contained 4 bases not matched to a gene. This CDR3 comprises 13 residues. This CDR3 is CAWNHRGLTEAFF. The CDR3 nucleotides are TGTGCCTGGAACCACAGGGGGCTCACTGAAGCTTTCTTT.

This chain uses TRBV7-3 with TRBJ1-1, with D perhaps TRBD1 (6 bases). Trimming took off 1 base at V and 3 bases at J, with 12 bases between the two ends. Germline V gives CDR1 SGHTA, CDR2 FQGTGA. The CDR3 runs to 15 residues. The CDR3, as DNA: TGTGCCAGCAGCTTAAGACCACAGGGTGACACTGAAGCTTTCTTT. Amino acids: CASSLRPQGDTEAFF.

The chain combines TRBV11-2 with TRBJ1-1; D possibly corresponds to TRBD1 (5 bases). The CDR3 runs to 15 residues. Germline assignment: CDR1 SGHAT and CDR2 FQNNGV. The V end was cut by 4 bases, the J end by 6 bases, with 18 bases between. The CDR3 loop reads CASSSIYAGEPEAFF. CDR3 bases: TGTGCCAGCAGCTCCATCTATGCGGGGGAACCTGAAGCTTTCTTT.

V is TRBV5-6 and J is TRBJ1-2; 7 bases map to TRBD1. Germline-derived CDR1 and CDR2 are SGHDT and YYEEEE. The V segment lost 2 bases and the J segment 2 bases; nucleotides outside the gene matches: 3. The CDR3 covers 14 residues. This CDR3 is CASSFQGVNYGYTF. CDR3 sequence (DNA): TGTGCCAGCAGCTTCCAGGGGGTCAACTATGGCTACACCTTC.